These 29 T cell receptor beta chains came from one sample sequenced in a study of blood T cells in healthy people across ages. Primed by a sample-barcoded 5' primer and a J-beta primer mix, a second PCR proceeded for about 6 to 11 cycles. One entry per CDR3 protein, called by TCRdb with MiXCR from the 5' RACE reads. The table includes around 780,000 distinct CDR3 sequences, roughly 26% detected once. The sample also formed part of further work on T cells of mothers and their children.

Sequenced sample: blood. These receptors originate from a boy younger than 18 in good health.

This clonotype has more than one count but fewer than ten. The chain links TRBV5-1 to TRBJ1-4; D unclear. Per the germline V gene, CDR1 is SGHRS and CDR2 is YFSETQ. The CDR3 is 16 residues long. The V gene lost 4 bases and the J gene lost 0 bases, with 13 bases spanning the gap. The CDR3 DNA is TGCGCCAGCAGCGTGGACGGACCAGCAACTAATGAAAAACTGTTTTTT. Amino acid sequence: CASSVDGPATNEKLFF.

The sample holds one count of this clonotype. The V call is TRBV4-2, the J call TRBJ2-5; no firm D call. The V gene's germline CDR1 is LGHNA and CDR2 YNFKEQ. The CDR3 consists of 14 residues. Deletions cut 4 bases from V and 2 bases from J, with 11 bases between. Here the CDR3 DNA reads TGTGCCAGCAGCCGAGTAGCTGAACAAGAGACCCAGTACTTC. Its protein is CASSRVAEQETQYF.

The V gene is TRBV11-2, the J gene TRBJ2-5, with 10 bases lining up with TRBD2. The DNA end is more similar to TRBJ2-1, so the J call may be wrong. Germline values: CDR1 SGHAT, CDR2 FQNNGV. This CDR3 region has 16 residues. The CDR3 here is CASSSFGLAVYNEQFF. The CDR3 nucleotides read TGTGCCAGCAGCTCCTTTGGACTAGCGGTCTACAATGAGCAGTTCTTC.

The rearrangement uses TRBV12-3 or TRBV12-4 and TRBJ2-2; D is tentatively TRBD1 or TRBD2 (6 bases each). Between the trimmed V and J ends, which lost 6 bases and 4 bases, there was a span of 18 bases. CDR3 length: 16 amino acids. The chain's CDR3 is CASRRGWGAGTGELFF. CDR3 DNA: TGTGCCAGCAGACGGGGTTGGGGGGCGGGCACCGGGGAGCTGTTTTTT.

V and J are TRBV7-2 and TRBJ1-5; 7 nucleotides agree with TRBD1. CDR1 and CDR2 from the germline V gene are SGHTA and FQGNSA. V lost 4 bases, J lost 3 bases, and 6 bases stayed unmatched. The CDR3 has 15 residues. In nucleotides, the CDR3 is TGTGCCAGCAGCTGGGGACAGAAATTCAATCAGCCCCAGCATTTT. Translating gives CASSWGQKFNQPQHF.

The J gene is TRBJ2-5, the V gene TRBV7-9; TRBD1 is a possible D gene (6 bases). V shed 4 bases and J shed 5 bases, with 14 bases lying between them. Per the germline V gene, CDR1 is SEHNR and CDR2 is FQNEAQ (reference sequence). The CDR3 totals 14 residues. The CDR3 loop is CASSSRTDRETQYF. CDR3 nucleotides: TGTGCCAGCAGCTCGCGGACAGACCGGGAGACCCAGTACTTC.

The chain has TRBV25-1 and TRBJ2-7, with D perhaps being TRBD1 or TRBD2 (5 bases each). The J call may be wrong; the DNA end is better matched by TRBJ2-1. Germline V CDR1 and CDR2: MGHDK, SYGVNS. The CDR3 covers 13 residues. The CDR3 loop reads CASSEYGGNEQFF. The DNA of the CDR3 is TGTGCCAGCAGTGAATATGGGGGAAATGAGCAGTTCTTC.

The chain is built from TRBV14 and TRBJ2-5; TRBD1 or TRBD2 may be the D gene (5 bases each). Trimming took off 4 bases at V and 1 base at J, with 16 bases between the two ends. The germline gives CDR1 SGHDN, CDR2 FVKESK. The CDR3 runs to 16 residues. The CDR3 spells CASSPGRGGGQETQYF. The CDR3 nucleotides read TGTGCCAGCAGCCCCGGAAGGGGTGGGGGCCAAGAGACCCAGTACTTC.

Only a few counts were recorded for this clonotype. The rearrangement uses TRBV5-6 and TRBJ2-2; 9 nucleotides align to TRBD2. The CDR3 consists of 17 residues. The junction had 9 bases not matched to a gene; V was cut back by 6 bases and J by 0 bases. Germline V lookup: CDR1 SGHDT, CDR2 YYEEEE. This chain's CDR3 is CASTATLAGTNTGELFF. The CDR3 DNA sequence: TGTGCCAGCACCGCAACTCTAGCGGGGACGAACACCGGGGAGCTGTTTTTT.

CDR3 nucleotides: TGTGCCAGCAGCTTTGGCGGTGGAGGAATCACCGGGGAGCTGTTTTTT. Its protein is CASSFGGGGITGELFF. This rearrangement joins TRBV7-3 to TRBJ2-2; possibly TRBD2 for D (5 bases). CDR1 and CDR2 (germline): SGHTA, FQGTGA. The CDR3 extends over 16 amino acids. V was clipped by 3 bases and J by 4 bases, with 15 bases between them.

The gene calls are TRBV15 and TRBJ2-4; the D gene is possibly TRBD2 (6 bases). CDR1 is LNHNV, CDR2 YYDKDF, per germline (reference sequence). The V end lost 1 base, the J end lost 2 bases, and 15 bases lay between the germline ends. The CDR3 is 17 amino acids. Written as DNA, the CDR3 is TGTGCCACCAGCAGAGCAGAAGGACGGGGGACCAAAAACATTCAGTACTTC. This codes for CATSRAEGRGTKNIQYF. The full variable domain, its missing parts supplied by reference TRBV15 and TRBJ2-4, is DAMVIQNPRYQVTQFGKPVTLSCSQTLNHNVMYWYQQKSSQAPKLLFHYYDKDFNNEADTPDNFQSRRPNTSFCFLDIRSPGLGDTAMYLCATSRAEGRGTKNIQYFGAGTRLSVL.

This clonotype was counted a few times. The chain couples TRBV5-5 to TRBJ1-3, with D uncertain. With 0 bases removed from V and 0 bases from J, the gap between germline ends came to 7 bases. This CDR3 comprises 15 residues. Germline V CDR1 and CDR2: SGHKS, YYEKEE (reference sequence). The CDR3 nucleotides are TGTGCCAGCAGCTTGGACGGAGTCTCTGGAAACACCATATATTTT. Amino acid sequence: CASSLDGVSGNTIYF.

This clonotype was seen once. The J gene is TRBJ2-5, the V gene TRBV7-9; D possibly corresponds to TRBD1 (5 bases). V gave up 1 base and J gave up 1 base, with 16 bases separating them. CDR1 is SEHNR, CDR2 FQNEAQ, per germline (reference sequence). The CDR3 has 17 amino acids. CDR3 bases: TGTGCCAGCAGCTTAGACCAGGGAAGGTCGAGCCAAGAGACCCAGTACTTC. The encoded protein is CASSLDQGRSSQETQYF.

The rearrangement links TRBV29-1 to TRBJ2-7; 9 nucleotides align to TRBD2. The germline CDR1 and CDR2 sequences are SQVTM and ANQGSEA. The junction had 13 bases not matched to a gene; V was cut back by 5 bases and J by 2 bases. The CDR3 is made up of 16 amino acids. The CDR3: CSVRGRLAGSPYEQYF. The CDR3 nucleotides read TGCAGCGTTCGTGGCCGGCTAGCGGGGTCCCCCTACGAGCAGTACTTC.

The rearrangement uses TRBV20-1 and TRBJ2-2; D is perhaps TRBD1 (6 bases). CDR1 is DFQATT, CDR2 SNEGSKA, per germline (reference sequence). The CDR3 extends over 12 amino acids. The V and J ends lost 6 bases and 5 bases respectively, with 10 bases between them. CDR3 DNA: TGCAGTGCCCCAGACAGGACCGGGGAGCTGTTTTTT. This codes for CSAPDRTGELFF.

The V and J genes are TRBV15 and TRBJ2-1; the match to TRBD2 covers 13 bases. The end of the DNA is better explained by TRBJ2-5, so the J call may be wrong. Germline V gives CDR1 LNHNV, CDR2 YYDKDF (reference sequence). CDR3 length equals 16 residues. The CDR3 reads CATSRVSGTSGKTQYF. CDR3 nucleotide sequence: TGTGCCACCAGCAGAGTCAGCGGGACTAGCGGGAAGACCCAGTACTTC.

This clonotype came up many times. CDR3: CASSPASRAREETQYF. The DNA of the CDR3 is TGTGCCAGCAGTCCCGCCAGCCGGGCACGAGAAGAGACCCAGTACTTC. This rearrangement joins TRBV28 to TRBJ2-5, with D uncertain. Germline V lookup: CDR1 MDHEN, CDR2 SYDVKM. Trimming shortened V by 5 bases and J by 3 bases, and 19 bases separated the two germline ends. This CDR3 is 16 amino acids long.

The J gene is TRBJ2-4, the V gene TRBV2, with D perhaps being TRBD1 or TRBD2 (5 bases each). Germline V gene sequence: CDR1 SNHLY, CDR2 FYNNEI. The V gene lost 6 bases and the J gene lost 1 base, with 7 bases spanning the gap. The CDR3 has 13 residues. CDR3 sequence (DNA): TGTGCCAGCAGAGGGGAGGCCAAAAACATTCAGTACTTC. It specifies CASRGEAKNIQYF.

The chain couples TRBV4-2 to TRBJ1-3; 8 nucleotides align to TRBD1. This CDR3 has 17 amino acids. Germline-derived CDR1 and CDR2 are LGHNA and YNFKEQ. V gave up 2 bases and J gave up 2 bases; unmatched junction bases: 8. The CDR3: CASSQSSLQGAGNTIYF. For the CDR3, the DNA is TGTGCCAGCAGCCAAAGTTCCCTACAGGGGGCTGGAAACACCATATATTTT.

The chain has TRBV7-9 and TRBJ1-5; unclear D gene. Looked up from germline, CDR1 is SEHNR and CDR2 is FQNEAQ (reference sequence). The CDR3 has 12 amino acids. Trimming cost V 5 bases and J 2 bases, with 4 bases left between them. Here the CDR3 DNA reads TGTGCCAGCAGCGCTGGCAATCAGCCCCAGCATTTT. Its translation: CASSAGNQPQHF.

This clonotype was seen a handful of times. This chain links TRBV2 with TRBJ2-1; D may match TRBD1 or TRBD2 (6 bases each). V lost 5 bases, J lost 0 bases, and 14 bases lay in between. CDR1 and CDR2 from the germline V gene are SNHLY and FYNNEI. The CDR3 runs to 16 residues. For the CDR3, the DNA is TGTGCCAGCAGTCTCCCCCGGGGGCCCTCCTACAATGAGCAGTTCTTC. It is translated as CASSLPRGPSYNEQFF.

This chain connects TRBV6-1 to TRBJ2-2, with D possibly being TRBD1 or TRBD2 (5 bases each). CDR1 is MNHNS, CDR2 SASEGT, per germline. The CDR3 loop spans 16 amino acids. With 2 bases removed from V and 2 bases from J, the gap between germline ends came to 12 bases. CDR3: CASSERAGSNTGELFF. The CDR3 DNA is TGTGCCAGCAGTGAACGGGCAGGGAGTAACACCGGGGAGCTGTTTTTT.

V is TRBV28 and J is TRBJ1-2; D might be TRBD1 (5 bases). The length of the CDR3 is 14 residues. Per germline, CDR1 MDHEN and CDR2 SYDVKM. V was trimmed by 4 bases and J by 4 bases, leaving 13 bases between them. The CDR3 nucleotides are TGTGCCAGCAGTTCCATGGGGAGGGGCTATGGCTACACCTTC. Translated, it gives CASSSMGRGYGYTF.

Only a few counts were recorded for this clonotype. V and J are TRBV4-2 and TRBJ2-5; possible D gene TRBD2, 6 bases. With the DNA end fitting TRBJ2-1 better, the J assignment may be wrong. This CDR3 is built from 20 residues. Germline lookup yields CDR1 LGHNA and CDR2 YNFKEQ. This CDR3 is CASSQDSSGGNRWVYNEQFF. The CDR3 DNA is TGTGCCAGCAGCCAAGATTCAAGTGGCGGGAACCGCTGGGTCTACAATGAGCAGTTCTTC.

CDR3 sequence reads: CASKGRQGDTEAFF. As DNA, the CDR3 is TGTGCCAGCAAGGGGAGACAGGGTGACACTGAAGCTTTCTTT. The chain links TRBV7-6 to TRBJ1-1, with 7 bases aligning to TRBD1. The V gene end was trimmed by 7 bases and the J gene end by 3 bases; junction bases not matched to a gene: 8. Germline lookup yields CDR1 SGHVS and CDR2 FNYEAQ. The CDR3 is 14 residues long.

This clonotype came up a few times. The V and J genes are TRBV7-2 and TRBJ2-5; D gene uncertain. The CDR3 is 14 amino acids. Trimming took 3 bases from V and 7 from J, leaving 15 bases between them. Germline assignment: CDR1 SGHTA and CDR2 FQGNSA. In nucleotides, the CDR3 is TGTGCCAGCAGCTTCGGACCCCCGCCGGGGACCCAGTACTTC. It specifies CASSFGPPPGTQYF.

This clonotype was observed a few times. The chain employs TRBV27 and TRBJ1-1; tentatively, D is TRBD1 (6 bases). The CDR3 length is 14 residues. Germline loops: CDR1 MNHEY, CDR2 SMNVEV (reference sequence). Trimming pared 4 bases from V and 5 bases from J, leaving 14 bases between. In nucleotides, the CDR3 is TGTGCCAGCAGTTCCCCCTTACAGGGAACTGAAGCTTTCTTT. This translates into CASSSPLQGTEAFF.

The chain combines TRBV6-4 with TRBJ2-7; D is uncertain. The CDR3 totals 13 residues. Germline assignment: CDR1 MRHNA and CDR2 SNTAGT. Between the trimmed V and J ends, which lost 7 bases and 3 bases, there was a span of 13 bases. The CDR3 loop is CASKRFWGYEQYF. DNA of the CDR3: TGTGCCAGCAAGCGCTTCTGGGGCTACGAGCAGTACTTC.

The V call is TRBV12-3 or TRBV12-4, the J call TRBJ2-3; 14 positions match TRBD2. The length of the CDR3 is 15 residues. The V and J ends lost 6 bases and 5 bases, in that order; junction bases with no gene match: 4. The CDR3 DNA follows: TGTGCCAGCAGGACTAGCGGGGGGGTGGTAGATACGCAGTATTTT. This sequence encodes CASRTSGGVVDTQYF.